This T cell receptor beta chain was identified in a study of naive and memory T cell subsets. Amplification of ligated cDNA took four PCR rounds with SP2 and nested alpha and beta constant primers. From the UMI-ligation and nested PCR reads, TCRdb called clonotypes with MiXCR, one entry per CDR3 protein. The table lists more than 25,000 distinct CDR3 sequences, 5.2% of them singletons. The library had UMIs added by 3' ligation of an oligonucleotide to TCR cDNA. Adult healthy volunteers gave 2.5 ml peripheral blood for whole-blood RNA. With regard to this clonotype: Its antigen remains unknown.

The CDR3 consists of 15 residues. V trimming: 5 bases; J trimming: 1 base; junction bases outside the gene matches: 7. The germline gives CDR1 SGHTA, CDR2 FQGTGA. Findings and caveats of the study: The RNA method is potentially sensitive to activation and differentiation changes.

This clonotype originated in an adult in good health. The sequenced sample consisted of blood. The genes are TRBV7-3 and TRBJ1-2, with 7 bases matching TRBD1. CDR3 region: CASSPRGDGNYGYTF. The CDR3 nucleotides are TGTGCCAGCAGCCCCAGGGGGGACGGTAACTATGGCTACACCTTC. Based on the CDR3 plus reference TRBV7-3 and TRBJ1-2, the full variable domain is GAGVSQTPSNKVTEKGKYVELRCDPISGHTALYWYRQSLGQGPEFLIYFQGTGAADDSGLPNDRFFAVRPEGSVSTLKIQRTERGDSAVYLCASSPRGDGNYGYTFGSGTRLTVV.